This TCR beta chain was identified during a study of shared clonotypes between healthy human individuals. Adult Caucasians living in Nashville, Tennessee made up all of the donors. The repertoire was sequenced with immunoSEQ multiplex PCR; TCRdb's copy has only in-frame clones and lacks some. The table shows fewer than 2.5 million clones, with 80% to 95% occurring only once. This CDR3 region has 14 residues. Per the germline V gene, CDR1 is SGDLS and CDR2 is YYNGEE. Between the trimmed V and J ends, which lost 0 bases and 6 bases, there was a span of 11 bases. This receptor was identified in a man younger than 35 in good health. Some clones in this sample may be carry-over from other donors' samples. The sample was naive CD4+ T cells from PBMCs. Regarding subset: CD45RA+ positively selected. The chain joins TRBV9 to TRBJ2-3; no reliable D call. The chain's CDR3 is CASSVARREDTQYF. CDR3 in DNA: TGTGCCAGCAGCGTAGCACGGAGAGAGGATACGCAGTATTTT.